The T cell receptor beta chain under discussion was sequenced for a study of T cells in women clearing cervical HPV infection. Study-wide points: T-cell numbers per sample were unknown and may explain richness differences. It is unknown whether associations predate infection; no effector/memory or HPV-specific sorting.

Comments on this clone: Its antigen remains unknown. Read coverage stops 3 residues before the CDR3 terminus; the germline J gene supplies the remainder.

V was pared by 6 bases and J by 1 base, with 3 bases of the junction left unmatched. CDR1 is DFQATT, CDR2 SNEGSKA, per germline (reference sequence). The CDR3 consists of 13 residues. TCR beta CDR3 amplified by multiplex PCR from approximately 1,300 ng genomic DNA. Libraries were prepared by immunoSEQ multiplex PCR; TCRdb keeps only in-frame clonotypes and omits some of them. Its listing shows roughly 25,000 clones. V gene TRBV20-1 combines with J gene TRBJ2-3, with 8 bases lining up with TRBD2. Sequences were obtained from blood buffy coat. The TCR comes from a woman aged 18 to 75 with a cervical HPV16 infection that either progressed to CIN3+ or cleared (not recorded which). The sequenced CDR3 bases are TGCAGTGCCCCGACTAGCGGCACAGATACG. Residues: CSAPTSGTDT. In full, the CDR3 reads CSAPTSGTDTQYF.